This T cell receptor beta chain was retrieved from a study of cytomegalovirus exposure and HLA in healthy donors. With respect to this clone: Its target is unknown.

Primers: 60 Vbeta forward and 13 Jbeta reverse. Using immunoSEQ multiplex PCR, the repertoire was profiled, and TCRdb retains in-frame clones only, with some absent. The data show under 150,000 clones, with around 80% seen just once and less than 2% held by the top ten. The germline V gene encodes CDR1 SEHNR and CDR2 FQNEAQ (reference sequence). V lost 4 bases, J lost 0 bases, and 13 bases lay in between. The CDR3 spans 16 residues. General observations from the study: Productive rates of about 87% or about 30% were seen for most TCR beta V segments in an earlier analysis. Cytomegalovirus-associated status was assigned to some 180 TCR beta chains. Later analysis identified about 15,000 TCR beta sequences associated with HLA alleles, using a false discovery rate threshold of 0.05. A later analysis found TCR association rates differed by HLA locus, highest for DRB1 and lowest for HLA-C.

V is TRBV7-9 and J is TRBJ2-1, with D unresolved. The receptor was isolated from a woman aged 40 to 50 in good health and CMV-seronegative. The sample consisted of PBMCs. CDR3 region: CASSSTPPPSYNEQFF. DNA for the CDR3: TGTGCCAGCAGCTCGACTCCCCCCCCCTCCTACAATGAGCAGTTCTTC.